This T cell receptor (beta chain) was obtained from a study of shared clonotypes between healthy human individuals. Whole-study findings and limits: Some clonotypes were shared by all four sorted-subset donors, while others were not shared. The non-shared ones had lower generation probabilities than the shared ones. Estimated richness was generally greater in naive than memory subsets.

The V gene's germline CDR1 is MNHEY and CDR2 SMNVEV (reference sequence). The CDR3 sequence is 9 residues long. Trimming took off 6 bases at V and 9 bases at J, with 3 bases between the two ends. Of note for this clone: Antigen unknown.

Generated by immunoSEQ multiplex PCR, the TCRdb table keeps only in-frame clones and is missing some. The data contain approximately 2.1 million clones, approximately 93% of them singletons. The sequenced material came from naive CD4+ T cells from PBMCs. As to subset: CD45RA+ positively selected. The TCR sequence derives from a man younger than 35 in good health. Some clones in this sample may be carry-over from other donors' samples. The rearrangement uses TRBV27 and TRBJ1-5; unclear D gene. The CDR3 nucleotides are TGTGCCAGCAGAAGGCCCCAGCATTTT. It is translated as CASRRPQHF.